The table lists the clone carrying this T cell receptor beta chain with a few counts. No antigen is known for it. The sample is drawn from a study of T cell repertoires in cytomegalovirus infection. On the study more broadly: Signatures in public TCR beta sequences pointed to both CMV infection and matching HLA type. The study's findings and limits: Adding up the frequency of public TCR beta families identified people who carried CMV plus the relevant HLA. HLA-C-restricted TCR beta clonotypes specific for CMV led the ex vivo response.

TCRdb used MiXCR to reprocess the reads, holding one entry per CDR3 protein. The repertoire holds a few hundred thousand distinct CDR3 sequences, with roughly 9.5% as singletons. From germline, CDR1 is SGHAT and CDR2 FQNNGV. The V and J ends lost 2 bases and 11 bases respectively, with 15 bases between them. The CDR3 is made up of 13 amino acids. This clonotype originated in a human donor in good health (CMV status not recorded). Some clones in this sample may be carry-over from other donors' samples. This chain uses TRBV11-2 with TRBJ1-2; D gene uncertain. Specimen: PBMCs. The CDR3 DNA is TGTGCCAGCAGCTTAACCATAACGCAGCAGTACACCTTC. Protein: CASSLTITQQYTF.